The 25 T cell receptor beta chains in this list originate from one sample, sequenced in a study of blood T cell repertoires in COVID-19. Here immunoSEQ multiplex PCR was the method, and the copy in TCRdb shows in-frame clones only, minus some. The table includes 320,000 or so clones, roughly 87% detected once. The sample consisted of PBMCs or T cells enriched from blood (not recorded which). The receptors were gathered from a woman between 25 and 40 years old who had recovered from COVID-19.

On this clone itself: This specimen includes other DNA sequences encoding the same CDR3. This rearrangement joins TRBV11-2 to TRBJ1-1; 10 bases match TRBD1. Trimming removed 4 bases from V and 5 bases from J; junction bases left unmatched: 4. The CDR3 loop spans 14 amino acids. The germline CDR1 and CDR2 sequences are SGHAT and FQNNGV. Here the CDR3 reads CASSSDRGRTEAFF. The DNA of the CDR3 is TGTGCCAGCAGCTCCGACAGGGGGCGGACTGAAGCTTTCTTT.

The chain combines TRBV6-1 with TRBJ2-5; D possibly corresponds to TRBD2 (6 bases). The V end lost 4 bases, the J end lost 5 bases, and 20 bases lay between the germline ends. CDR3 length equals 16 residues. Germline CDR1 and CDR2: MNHNS and SASEGT. In DNA, the CDR3 is TGTGCCAGCAGTGCGGAGGGTCTTCGTATCCGGGAGACCCAGTACTTC. This gives the protein CASSAEGLRIRETQYF.

The J gene is TRBJ1-6, the V gene TRBV11-2, with TRBD1 matching 8 bases. V lost 0 bases to trimming and J lost 10 bases; unmatched junction nucleotides: 5. Germline V lookup: CDR1 SGHAT, CDR2 FQNNGV. CDR3 length: 15 amino acids. Here the CDR3 DNA reads TGTGCCAGCAGCTTAGAAGCAGGGGGCAGCTCACCCCTCCACTTT. Its protein product is CASSLEAGGSSPLHF. Combining the CDR3 with reference TRBV11-2 and TRBJ1-6 gives the whole variable domain EAGVAQSPRYKIIEKRQSVAFWCNPISGHATLYWYQQILGQGPKLLIQFQNNGVVDDSQLPKDRFSAERLKGVDSTLKIQPAKLEDSAVYLCASSLEAGGSSPLHFGNGTRLTVT.

The CDR3 DNA follows: TGTGCCAGCTCCACCGACAGGGTGGGCGCTGAAGCTTTCTTT. Translation: CASSTDRVGAEAFF. The chain has TRBV18 and TRBJ1-1; 7 nucleotides match TRBD1. Looked up from germline, CDR1 is KGHSH and CDR2 is LQKENI. The ends lost 6 bases at V and 6 bases at J; junction bases unmatched: 10. CDR3 length: 14 residues. Together with reference TRBV18 and TRBJ1-1, the CDR3 gives the full variable domain: NAGVMQNPRHLVRRRGQEARLRCSPMKGHSHVYWYRQLPEEGLKFMVYLQKENIIDESGMPKERFSAEFPKEGPSILRIQQVVRGDSAAYFCASSTDRVGAEAFFGQGTRLTVV.

This chain joins TRBV24-1 and TRBJ2-7, with a possible D match to TRBD1 (6 bases). The CDR3 length is 15 residues. Deletions cut 4 bases from V and 4 bases from J, with 16 bases between. CDR1 is KGHDR and CDR2 is SFDVKD in the germline V gene. The CDR3 region is CATSDPATGLYEQYF. The CDR3 DNA reads as TGTGCCACCAGTGACCCGGCGACAGGCTTATACGAGCAGTACTTC.

This clone has only one observation. The J gene is TRBJ1-6, the V gene TRBV6-1; perhaps TRBD1 as D (5 bases). V was trimmed by 0 bases and J by 9 bases, leaving 18 bases between them. Per the germline V gene, CDR1 is MNHNS and CDR2 is SASEGT. The length of the CDR3 is 17 residues. The CDR3 loop reads CASSEARIRREGSPLHF. For the CDR3, the DNA is TGTGCCAGCAGTGAAGCGCGGATCCGCAGGGAGGGTTCACCCCTCCACTTT.

The V and J genes are TRBV11-2 and TRBJ1-6, with a weak D call TRBD1 (5 bases). Germline V gene lookup returns CDR1 SGHAT and CDR2 FQNNGV. CDR3 length equals 14 residues. Trimming left V 0 bases short and J 6 bases short, with 6 bases between. CDR3 loop: CASSLEGLNSPLHF. The CDR3 region has the DNA TGTGCCAGCAGCTTAGAGGGACTTAATTCACCCCTCCACTTT.

V usage is TRBV6-5 and J usage is TRBJ1-2; D possibly corresponds to TRBD1 (6 bases). The germline V and J ends were trimmed by 6 bases and 8 bases, with 22 bases remaining between them. The CDR3 is 15 amino acids. CDR1 and CDR2 from the germline V gene are MNHEY and SVGAGI. The CDR3 bases are TGTGCCAGCAGGTGGGGCGGACAGTCGGAGATCGGCTACACCTTC. It specifies CASRWGGQSEIGYTF.

The chain employs TRBV7-8 and TRBJ1-1, with a tentative D call TRBD1 (6 bases). From germline, CDR1 is SGHVS and CDR2 FQNEAQ. The V end lost 5 bases, the J end lost 1 base, and 8 bases lay between the germline ends. The CDR3 contains 13 residues. The CDR3 DNA reads TGTGCCAGCAGCCGGACAGCGAACACTGAAGCTTTCTTT. Protein sequence: CASSRTANTEAFF.

This clone occurred a few times. The chain joins TRBV19 to TRBJ1-6, with a possible D match to TRBD1 (5 bases). The CDR3 totals 15 residues. V was clipped by 1 base and J by 7 bases, with 11 bases between them. The germline gives CDR1 LNHDA, CDR2 SQIVND (reference sequence). The CDR3 protein is CASSIARASNSPLHF. The CDR3 nucleotides are TGTGCCAGTAGTATAGCCAGGGCCTCGAATTCACCCCTCCACTTT.

This chain uses TRBV19 with TRBJ1-1, with D perhaps TRBD1 (6 bases). Germline V gives CDR1 LNHDA, CDR2 SQIVND (reference sequence). With 1 base removed from V and 3 bases from J, the gap between germline ends came to 9 bases. This CDR3 region has 14 residues. The CDR3 region is CASSIGGRYTEAFF. CDR3 in DNA: TGTGCCAGTAGTATAGGGGGGCGATACACTGAAGCTTTCTTT.

The V gene is TRBV18, the J gene TRBJ2-1; the D gene is possibly TRBD1 (5 bases). CDR3 length: 15 amino acids. CDR1 and CDR2 from the germline V gene are KGHSH and LQKENI. V was clipped by 1 base and J by 4 bases, with 11 bases between them. This chain's CDR3 is CASSPQQELYNEQFF. The CDR3 nucleotides read TGTGCCAGCTCACCACAACAGGAGCTTTACAATGAGCAGTTCTTC.

The chain has TRBV10-3 and TRBJ2-7; 10 bases agree with TRBD1. This CDR3 has 13 residues. Germline assignment: CDR1 ENHRY and CDR2 SYGVKD. V trimming: 5 bases; J trimming: 4 bases; junction bases outside the gene matches: 2. This CDR3 reads CAISPGQGYEQYF. As DNA, the CDR3 is TGTGCCATCAGTCCGGGACAGGGGTACGAGCAGTACTTC.

The CDR3 bases are TGTGCCAGTAGTACCCGGGGACAGGGCGAGCAGTACTTC. This gives the protein CASSTRGQGEQYF. V gene TRBV19 combines with J gene TRBJ2-7; 9 nucleotides align to TRBD1. CDR3 size: 13 residues. V lost 4 bases to trimming and J lost 6 bases; unmatched junction nucleotides: 4. The germline V gene has CDR1 LNHDA and CDR2 SQIVND (reference sequence). Full variable domain (rest looked up from reference TRBV19 and TRBJ2-7): DGGITQSPKYLFRKEGQNVTLSCEQNLNHDAMYWYRQDPGQGLRLIYYSQIVNDFQKGDIAEGYSVSREKKESFPLTVTSAQKNPTAFYLCASSTRGQGEQYFGPGTRLTVT.

The chain is built from TRBV10-2 and TRBJ2-7; possibly TRBD1 for D (5 bases). Germline loops: CDR1 WSHSY, CDR2 SAAADI. CDR3 length: 13 residues. Trimming removed 11 bases from V and 5 bases from J, with 19 bases in between. The CDR3 bases are TGCGCCCGTTCCCAGGGTCCTACGGACGAGCAGTACTTC. Its protein is CARSQGPTDEQYF.

The chain uses TRBV14 and TRBJ2-2; the match to TRBD2 covers 10 bases. This CDR3 contains 19 residues. CDR1 is SGHDN, CDR2 FVKESK, per germline. With V trimmed by 0 bases and J by 2 bases, 9 bases remained unmatched. The CDR3 here is CASSQEVGSGGSNTGELFF. The CDR3 DNA follows: TGTGCCAGCAGCCAAGAGGTGGGTAGCGGGGGGTCAAACACCGGGGAGCTGTTTTTT.

The V call is TRBV4-3, the J call TRBJ1-2; perhaps TRBD1 as D (5 bases). Per the germline V gene, CDR1 is LGHNA and CDR2 is YSLEER. The CDR3 has 14 amino acids. Trimming took off 0 bases at V and 2 bases at J, with 7 bases between the two ends. The CDR3 protein is CASSQDPGNYGYTF. The CDR3, as DNA: TGCGCCAGCAGCCAAGATCCAGGGAACTATGGCTACACCTTC.

The chain recombines TRBV9 with TRBJ1-2, with D possibly TRBD1 on 6 matching bases. V lost 3 bases, J lost 8 bases, and 23 bases lay in between. The germline V gene encodes CDR1 SGDLS and CDR2 YYNGEE. The CDR3 runs to 16 residues. This CDR3 is CASSAQPGGGPRGYTF. The DNA of the CDR3 is TGTGCCAGCAGCGCCCAACCGGGGGGGGGCCCTCGGGGCTACACCTTC.

This clone was detected only once. The gene calls are TRBV19 and TRBJ1-6; D uncertain. Trimming removed 5 bases from V and 7 bases from J, with 18 bases in between. The germline V gene has CDR1 LNHDA and CDR2 SQIVND (reference sequence). The CDR3 spans 16 residues. The CDR3 sequence: CASSSPGGSNNSPLHF. The DNA of the CDR3 is TGTGCCAGTAGTTCCCCGGGAGGGAGCAACAATTCACCCCTCCACTTT.

The genes are TRBV3-1 (or the pseudogene TRBV3-2) and TRBJ2-1; 11 bases agree with TRBD2. This CDR3 is 16 amino acids long. The V segment lost 1 base and the J segment 8 bases; nucleotides outside the gene matches: 7. The germline V gene has CDR1 LGHDT and CDR2 YNNKEL (reference sequence). The CDR3, as DNA: TGTGCCAGCAGCCAAGGTTTAGCGGGGGGGCAGGATGAGCAGTTCTTC. Its translation is CASSQGLAGGQDEQFF.

The chain carries TRBV11-2 and TRBJ2-7; maybe TRBD1 (5 bases). This CDR3 comprises 14 residues. Germline CDR1 and CDR2: SGHAT and FQNNGV. The V gene lost 5 bases and the J gene lost 6 bases, with 17 bases spanning the gap. CDR3 sequence reads: CASSPFSGSPEQYF. CDR3 sequence (DNA): TGTGCCAGCAGCCCTTTCTCAGGGTCGCCCGAGCAGTACTTC.

V is TRBV7-2 and J is TRBJ2-7; possibly TRBD1 for D (6 bases). The CDR3 is made up of 15 amino acids. V lost 5 bases and J lost 2, with 16 bases in between. Germline V gene data show CDR1 as SGHTA and CDR2 as FQGNSA. CDR3 sequence: CASSPRAGVPYEQYF. DNA of the CDR3: TGTGCCAGCAGCCCCCGCGCAGGGGTCCCCTACGAGCAGTACTTC.

The chain joins TRBV20-1 to TRBJ1-4; no clear D. Trimming took off 3 bases at V and 6 bases at J, with 5 bases between the two ends. The length of the CDR3 is 11 residues. Germline lookup yields CDR1 DFQATT and CDR2 SNEGSKA (reference sequence). The CDR3 region is CSARSDEKLFF. The CDR3 bases are TGCAGTGCTAGGTCCGATGAAAAACTGTTTTTT.

The V and J genes are TRBV18 and TRBJ2-1; D unresolved. The CDR3 sequence is 13 residues long. Germline CDR1 KGHSH, CDR2 LQKENI. V lost 3 bases to trimming and J lost 2 bases, with 5 bases between them. CDR3 region: CASSPAAYNEQFF. The CDR3 DNA reads TGTGCCAGCTCACCGGCAGCCTACAATGAGCAGTTCTTC.

V and J are TRBV5-1 and TRBJ2-3, with TRBD1 identical over 7 bases. Looked up from germline, CDR1 is SGHRS and CDR2 is YFSETQ. This CDR3 has 18 residues. V dropped 4 bases and J dropped 0; count of bases not matched to a gene: 14. The CDR3 loop is CASSVPFHGQESTDTQYF. CDR3 in DNA: TGCGCCAGCAGCGTACCCTTCCACGGACAGGAGAGCACAGATACGCAGTATTTT. The variable domain in full, with the rest retrieved from reference TRBV5-1 and TRBJ2-3, is KAGVTQTPRYLIKTRGQQVTLSCSPISGHRSVSWYQQTPGQGLQFLFEYFSETQRNKGNFPGRFSGRQFSNSRSEMNVSTLELGDSALYLCASSVPFHGQESTDTQYFGPGTRLTVL.